Shown below are 3 T cell receptor beta chains from a single sample sequenced in a study of T cells in Graves' hyperthyroidism and ophthalmopathy. What was amplified from RNA transcripts were TCR beta CDR3 regions. An initial round of RT-PCR targeting the TCR CDR3 relied on the HTBI primer set. TCRdb called the multiplex PCR reads again in MiXCR, with one record for every CDR3 protein. This table has around 480,000 distinct CDR3 sequences, about an eighth appearing once. The sequencing input was blood. These receptors originate from a woman aged 18-29 years with Graves' hyperthyroidism.

This clonotype has at least ten counts. This chain uses TRBV28 with TRBJ2-7, with a weak D call TRBD2 (6 bases). CDR1 is MDHEN and CDR2 is SYDVKM in the germline V gene. V was cut by 10 bases and J by 2 bases, with 21 bases left in between. The CDR3 is 15 residues long. The CDR3 DNA is TGTGCCATAAGGGAATTGCCGGGGGAGACCTACGAGCAGTACTTC. Amino acid sequence: CAIRELPGETYEQYF.

V usage is TRBV6-5 and J usage is TRBJ1-5, with D possibly TRBD1 on 6 matching bases. This CDR3 has 16 amino acids. Germline V gives CDR1 MNHEY, CDR2 SVGAGI. The V gene lost 3 bases and the J gene lost 6 bases, with 18 bases spanning the gap. As DNA, the CDR3 is TGTGCCAGCAGTTATTTGTCCGGGGGCGCGGGTCAGCCCCAGCATTTT. Translated: CASSYLSGGAGQPQHF.

The chain joins TRBV6-1 to TRBJ1-2, with D uncertain. Germline CDR1 and CDR2: MNHNS and SASEGT. The V gene lost 8 bases and the J gene lost 4 bases, with 14 bases spanning the gap. The length of the CDR3 is 13 residues. For the CDR3, the DNA is TGTGCCAGCGGGATAGAGAGCGCCTATGGCTACACCTTC. Translating gives CASGIESAYGYTF.